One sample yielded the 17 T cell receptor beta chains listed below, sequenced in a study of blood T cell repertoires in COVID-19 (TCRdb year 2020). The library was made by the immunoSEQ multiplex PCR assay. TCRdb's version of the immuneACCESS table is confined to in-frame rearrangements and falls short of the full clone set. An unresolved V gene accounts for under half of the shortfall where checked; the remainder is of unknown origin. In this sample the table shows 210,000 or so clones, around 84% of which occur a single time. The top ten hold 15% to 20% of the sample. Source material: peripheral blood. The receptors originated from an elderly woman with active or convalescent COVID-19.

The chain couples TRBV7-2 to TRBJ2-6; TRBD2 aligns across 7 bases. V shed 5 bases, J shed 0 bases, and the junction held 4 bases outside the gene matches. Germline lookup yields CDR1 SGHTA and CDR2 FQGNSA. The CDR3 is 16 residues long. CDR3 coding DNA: TGTGCCAGCAGCCTTCAGCGGGGCTCTGGGGCCAACGTCCTGACTTTC. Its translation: CASSLQRGSGANVLTF.

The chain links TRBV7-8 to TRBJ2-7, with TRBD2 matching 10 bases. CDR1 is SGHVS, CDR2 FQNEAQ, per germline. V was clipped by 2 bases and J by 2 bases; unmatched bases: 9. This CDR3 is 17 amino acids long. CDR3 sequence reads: CASSLFSLAGATYEQYF. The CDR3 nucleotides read TGTGCCAGCAGCTTATTTTCCCTAGCGGGGGCGACCTACGAGCAGTACTTC.

Here the CDR3 DNA reads TGTGCCATCAGTCCGGGATTAGCCCTTTACGAGCAGTACTTC. Translation gives CAISPGLALYEQYF. The V call is TRBV10-3, the J call TRBJ2-7; a possible D gene is TRBD2 (5 bases). V lost 5 bases and J lost 4, with 15 bases in between. Germline CDR1 ENHRY, CDR2 SYGVKD. This CDR3 has 14 residues.

The CDR3 region has the DNA TGTGCCAGCAGCCTCGGGGAGACCCAGTACTTC. Its translation: CASSLGETQYF. The chain links TRBV14 to TRBJ2-5; D is ambiguous. The V end lost 4 bases, the J end lost 5 bases, and 5 bases lay between the germline ends. Germline lookup yields CDR1 SGHDN and CDR2 FVKESK. The CDR3 consists of 11 residues.

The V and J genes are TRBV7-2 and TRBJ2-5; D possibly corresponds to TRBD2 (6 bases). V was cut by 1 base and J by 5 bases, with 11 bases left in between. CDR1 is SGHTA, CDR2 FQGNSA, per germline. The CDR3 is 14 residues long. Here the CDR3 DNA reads TGTGCCAGCAGCTTAGGCGGGAAAGCGGAGACCCAGTACTTC. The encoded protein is CASSLGGKAETQYF. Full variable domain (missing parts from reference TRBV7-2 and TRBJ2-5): GAGVSQSPSNKVTEKGKDVELRCDPISGHTALYWYRQSLGQGLEFLIYFQGNSAPDKSGLPSDRFSAERTGGSVSTLTIQRTQQEDSAVYLCASSLGGKAETQYFGPGTRLLVL.

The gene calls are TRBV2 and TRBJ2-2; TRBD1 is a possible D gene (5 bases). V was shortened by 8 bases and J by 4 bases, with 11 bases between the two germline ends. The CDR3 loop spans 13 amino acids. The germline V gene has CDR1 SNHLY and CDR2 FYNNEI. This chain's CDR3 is CASCRQFTGELFF. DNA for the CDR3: TGTGCCAGCTGTAGACAGTTCACCGGGGAGCTGTTTTTT.

The CDR3 DNA sequence: TGTGCCACCAGCAGAGATATTACGGGGGGGGAGCTGTTTTTT. It specifies CATSRDITGGELFF. The rearrangement links TRBV15 to TRBJ2-2, with D possibly TRBD2 on 5 matching bases. Deletions cut 0 bases from V and 8 bases from J, with 10 bases between. The V gene's germline CDR1 is LNHNV and CDR2 YYDKDF (reference sequence). The CDR3 spans 14 residues.

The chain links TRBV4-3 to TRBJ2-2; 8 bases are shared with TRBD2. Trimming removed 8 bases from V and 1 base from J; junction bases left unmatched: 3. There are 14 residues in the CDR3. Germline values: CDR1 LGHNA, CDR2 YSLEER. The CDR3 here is CASSSGLNTGELFF. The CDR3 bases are TGCGCCAGCTCTAGCGGGCTGAACACCGGGGAGCTGTTTTTT.

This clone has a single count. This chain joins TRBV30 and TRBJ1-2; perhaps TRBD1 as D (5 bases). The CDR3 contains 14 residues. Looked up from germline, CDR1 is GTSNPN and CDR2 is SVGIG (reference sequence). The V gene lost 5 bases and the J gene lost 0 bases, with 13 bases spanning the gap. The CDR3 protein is CAWVGRSANYGYTF. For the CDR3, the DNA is TGTGCCTGGGTGGGGCGGTCGGCTAACTATGGCTACACCTTC.

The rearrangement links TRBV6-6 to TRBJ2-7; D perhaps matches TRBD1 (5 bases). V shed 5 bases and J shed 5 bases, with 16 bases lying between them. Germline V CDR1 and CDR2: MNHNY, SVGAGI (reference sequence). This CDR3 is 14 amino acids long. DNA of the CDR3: TGTGCCAGCAGTCCCTATCTGGACAACCACGAGCAGTACTTC. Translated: CASSPYLDNHEQYF.

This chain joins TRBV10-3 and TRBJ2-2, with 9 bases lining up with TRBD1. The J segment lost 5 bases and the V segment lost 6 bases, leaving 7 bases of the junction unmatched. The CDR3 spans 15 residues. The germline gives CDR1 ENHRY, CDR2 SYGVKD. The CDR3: CAISVQGANTGELFF. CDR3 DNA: TGTGCCATCAGCGTACAGGGGGCTAATACCGGGGAGCTGTTTTTT.

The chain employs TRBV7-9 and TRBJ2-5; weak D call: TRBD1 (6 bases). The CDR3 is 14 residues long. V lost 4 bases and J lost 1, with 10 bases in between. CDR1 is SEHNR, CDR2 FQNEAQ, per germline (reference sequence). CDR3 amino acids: CASSSPDSQETQYF. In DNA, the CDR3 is TGTGCCAGCAGCTCTCCGGACAGCCAAGAGACCCAGTACTTC.

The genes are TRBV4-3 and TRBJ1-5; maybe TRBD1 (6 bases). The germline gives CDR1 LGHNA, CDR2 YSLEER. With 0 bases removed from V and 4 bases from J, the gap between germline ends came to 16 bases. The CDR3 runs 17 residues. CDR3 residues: CASSQDYTGTDNQPQHF. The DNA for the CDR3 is TGCGCCAGCAGCCAAGATTATACAGGGACGGATAATCAGCCCCAGCATTTT.

The CDR3 region is CASTFQLAGGVDEQFF. CDR3 coding DNA: TGTGCCAGTACCTTCCAACTAGCGGGAGGGGTCGATGAGCAGTTCTTC. V gene TRBV19 combines with J gene TRBJ2-1; the match to TRBD2 covers 13 bases. V gave up 7 bases and J gave up 8 bases; unmatched junction bases: 11. Germline V lookup: CDR1 LNHDA, CDR2 SQIVND (reference sequence). The CDR3 spans 16 residues.

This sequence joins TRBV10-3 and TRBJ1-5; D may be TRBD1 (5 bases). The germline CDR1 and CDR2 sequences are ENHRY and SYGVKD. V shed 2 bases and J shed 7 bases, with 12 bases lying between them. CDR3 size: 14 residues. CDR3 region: CAISERAGKQPQHF. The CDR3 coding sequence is TGTGCCATCAGTGAGAGGGCAGGGAAGCAGCCCCAGCATTTT.

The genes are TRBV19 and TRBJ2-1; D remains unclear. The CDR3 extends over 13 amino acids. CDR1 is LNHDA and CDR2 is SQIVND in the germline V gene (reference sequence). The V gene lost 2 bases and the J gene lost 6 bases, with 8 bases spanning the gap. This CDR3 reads CASSIRAANEQFF. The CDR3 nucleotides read TGTGCCAGTAGTATACGTGCGGCCAATGAGCAGTTCTTC.

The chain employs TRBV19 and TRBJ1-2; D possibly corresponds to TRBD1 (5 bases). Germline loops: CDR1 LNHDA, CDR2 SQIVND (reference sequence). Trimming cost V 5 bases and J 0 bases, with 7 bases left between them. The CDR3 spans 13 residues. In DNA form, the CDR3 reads TGTGCCAGTAGTGAAGGGGCTAACTATGGCTACACCTTC. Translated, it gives CASSEGANYGYTF.